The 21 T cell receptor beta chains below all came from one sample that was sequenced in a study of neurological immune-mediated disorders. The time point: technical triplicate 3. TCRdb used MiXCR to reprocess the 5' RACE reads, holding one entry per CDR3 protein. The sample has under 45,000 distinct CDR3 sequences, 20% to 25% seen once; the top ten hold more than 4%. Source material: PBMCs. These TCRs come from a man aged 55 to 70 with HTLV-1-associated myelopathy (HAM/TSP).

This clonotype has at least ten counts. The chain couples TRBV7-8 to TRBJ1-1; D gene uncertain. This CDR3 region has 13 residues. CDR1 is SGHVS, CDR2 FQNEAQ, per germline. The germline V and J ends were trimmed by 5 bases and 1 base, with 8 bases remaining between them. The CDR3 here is CASSHGENTEAFF. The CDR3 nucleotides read TGTGCCAGCAGCCACGGGGAGAACACTGAAGCTTTCTTT. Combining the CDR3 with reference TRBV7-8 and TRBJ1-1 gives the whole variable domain GAGVSQSPRYKVAKRGQDVALRCDPISGHVSLFWYQQALGQGPEFLTYFQNEAQLDKSGLPSDRFFAERPEGSVSTLKIQRTQQEDSAVYLCASSHGENTEAFFGQGTRLTVV.

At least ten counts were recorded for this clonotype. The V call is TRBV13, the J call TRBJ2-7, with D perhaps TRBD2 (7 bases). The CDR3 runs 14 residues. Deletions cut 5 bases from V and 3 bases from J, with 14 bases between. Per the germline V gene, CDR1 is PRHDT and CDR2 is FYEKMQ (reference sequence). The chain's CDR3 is CASSPGRGFYEQYF. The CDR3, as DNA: TGTGCCAGCAGCCCAGGGAGGGGGTTCTACGAGCAGTACTTC.

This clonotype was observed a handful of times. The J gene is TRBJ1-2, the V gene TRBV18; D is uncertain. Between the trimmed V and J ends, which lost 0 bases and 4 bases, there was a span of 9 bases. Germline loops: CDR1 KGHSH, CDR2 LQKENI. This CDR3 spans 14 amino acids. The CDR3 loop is CASSPPAPAYGYTF. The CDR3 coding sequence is TGTGCCAGCTCACCACCGGCCCCAGCCTATGGCTACACCTTC.

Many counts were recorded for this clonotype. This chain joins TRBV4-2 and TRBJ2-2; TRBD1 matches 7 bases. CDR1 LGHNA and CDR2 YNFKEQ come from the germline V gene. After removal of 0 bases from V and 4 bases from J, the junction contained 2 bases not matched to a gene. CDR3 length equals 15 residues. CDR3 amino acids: CASSQDAGGTGELFF. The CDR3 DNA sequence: TGTGCCAGCAGCCAAGATGCAGGGGGCACCGGGGAGCTGTTTTTT.

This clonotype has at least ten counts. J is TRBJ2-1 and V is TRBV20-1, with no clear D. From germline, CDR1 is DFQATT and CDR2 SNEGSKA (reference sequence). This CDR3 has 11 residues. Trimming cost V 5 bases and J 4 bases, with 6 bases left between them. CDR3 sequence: CSAGPYNEQFF. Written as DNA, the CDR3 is TGCAGTGCTGGACCGTACAATGAGCAGTTCTTC.

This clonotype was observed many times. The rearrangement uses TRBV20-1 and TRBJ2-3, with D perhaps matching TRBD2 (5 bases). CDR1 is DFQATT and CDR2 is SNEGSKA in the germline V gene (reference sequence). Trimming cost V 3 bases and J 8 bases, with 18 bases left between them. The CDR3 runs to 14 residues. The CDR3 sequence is CSARDLEGVGTQYF. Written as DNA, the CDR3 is TGCAGTGCTAGGGACCTCGAGGGTGTGGGTACGCAGTATTTT.

CDR3 nucleotide sequence: TGTGCCAGCAGGGTTGACAGGGGAGATGAGCAGTTCTTC. Protein sequence: CASRVDRGDEQFF. The gene calls are TRBV7-9 and TRBJ2-1, with 8 bases aligning to TRBD1. The CDR3 is 13 residues long. CDR1 is SEHNR and CDR2 is FQNEAQ in the germline V gene (reference sequence). The V gene end was trimmed by 6 bases and the J gene end by 8 bases; junction bases not matched to a gene: 6.

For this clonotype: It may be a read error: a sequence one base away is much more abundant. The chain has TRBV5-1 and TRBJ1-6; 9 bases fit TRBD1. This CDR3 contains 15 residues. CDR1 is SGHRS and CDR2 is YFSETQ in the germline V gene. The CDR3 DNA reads TGCGCCAGCAGCTTAGGACAGGGGAAGGATTCACCCATCCACTTT. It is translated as CASSLGQGKDSPIHF.

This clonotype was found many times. The CDR3 reads CSVRTGRGYGVQYF. CDR3 nucleotides: TGCAGCGTTCGGACGGGTAGGGGGTACGGGGTGCAGTACTTC. The chain employs TRBV29-1 and TRBJ2-7; D may be TRBD1 (6 bases). From germline, CDR1 is SQVTM and CDR2 ANQGSEA. V was cut by 5 bases and J by 9 bases, with 23 bases left in between. CDR3 length equals 14 residues.

DNA of the CDR3: TGTGCCAGCTCACCAATCAGACTGGTCAACACCGGGGAGCTGTTTTTT. This encodes CASSPIRLVNTGELFF. This chain uses TRBV18 with TRBJ2-2; no definite D call. This CDR3 has 16 amino acids. Germline V CDR1 and CDR2: KGHSH, LQKENI. Trimming cost V 2 bases and J 2 bases, with 12 bases left between them.

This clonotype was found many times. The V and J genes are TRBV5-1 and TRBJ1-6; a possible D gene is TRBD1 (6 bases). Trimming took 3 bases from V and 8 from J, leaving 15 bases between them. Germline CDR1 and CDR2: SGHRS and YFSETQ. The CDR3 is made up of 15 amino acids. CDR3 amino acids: CASSSSGQNYSPLHF. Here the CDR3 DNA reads TGCGCCAGCAGCTCTTCCGGACAGAACTATTCACCCCTCCACTTT.

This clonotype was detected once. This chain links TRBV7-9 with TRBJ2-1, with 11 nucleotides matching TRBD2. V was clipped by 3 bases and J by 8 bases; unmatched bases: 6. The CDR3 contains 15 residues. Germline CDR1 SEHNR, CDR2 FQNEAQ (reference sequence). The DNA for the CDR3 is TGTGCCAGCAGCTTTAGCGGGAGGGTGCACTATGAGCAGTTCTTC. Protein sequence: CASSFSGRVHYEQFF.

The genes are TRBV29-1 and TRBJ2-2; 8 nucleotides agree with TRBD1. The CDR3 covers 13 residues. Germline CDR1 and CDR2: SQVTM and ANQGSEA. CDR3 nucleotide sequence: TGCGCTGGCGGACAGGGCGGATCCTGGGAGCTGTTTTTT. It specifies CAGGQGGSWELFF.

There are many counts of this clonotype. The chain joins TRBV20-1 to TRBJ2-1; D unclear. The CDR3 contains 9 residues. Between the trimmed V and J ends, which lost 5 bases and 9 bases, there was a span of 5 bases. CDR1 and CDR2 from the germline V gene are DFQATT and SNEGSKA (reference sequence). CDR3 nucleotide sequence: TGCAGTGCTGGCGTTGAGCAGTTCTTC. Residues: CSAGVEQFF.

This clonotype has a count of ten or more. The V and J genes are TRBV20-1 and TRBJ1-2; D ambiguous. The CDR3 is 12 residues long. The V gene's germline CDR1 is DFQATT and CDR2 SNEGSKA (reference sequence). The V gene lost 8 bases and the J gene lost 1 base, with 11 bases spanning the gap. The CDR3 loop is CSSPRVNYGYTF. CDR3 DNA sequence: TGCAGTTCACCGAGGGTTAACTATGGCTACACCTTC.

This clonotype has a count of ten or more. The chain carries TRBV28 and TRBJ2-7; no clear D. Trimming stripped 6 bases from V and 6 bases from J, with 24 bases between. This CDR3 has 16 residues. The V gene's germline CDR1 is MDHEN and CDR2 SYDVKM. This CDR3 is CASSSPNSDQTPEQYF. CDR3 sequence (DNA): TGTGCCAGCAGCTCCCCCAACAGCGACCAGACCCCCGAGCAGTACTTC. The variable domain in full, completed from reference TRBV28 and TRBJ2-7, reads DVKVTQSSRYLVKRTGEKVFLECVQDMDHENMFWYRQDPGLGLRLIYFSYDVKMKEKGDIPEGYSVSREKKERFSLILESASTNQTSMYLCASSSPNSDQTPEQYFGPGTRLTVT.

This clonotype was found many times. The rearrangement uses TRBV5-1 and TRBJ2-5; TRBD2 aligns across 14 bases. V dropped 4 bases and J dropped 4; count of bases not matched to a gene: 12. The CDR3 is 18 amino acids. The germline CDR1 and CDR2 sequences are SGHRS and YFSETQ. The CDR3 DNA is TGCGCCAGCAGCACTGGGACTAGCGGGAGTGGGGCGAGAGAGACCCAGTACTTC. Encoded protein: CASSTGTSGSGARETQYF.

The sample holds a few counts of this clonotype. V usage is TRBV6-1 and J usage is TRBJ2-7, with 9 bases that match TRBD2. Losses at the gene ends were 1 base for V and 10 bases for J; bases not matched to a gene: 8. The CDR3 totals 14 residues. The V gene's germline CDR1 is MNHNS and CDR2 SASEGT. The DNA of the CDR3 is TGTGCCAGCAGTGAAGGGTGGCTAGCGGGAAGTCAGTACTTC. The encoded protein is CASSEGWLAGSQYF.

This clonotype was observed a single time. The CDR3 bases are TGCGCCAGCAGTCGGGGGGCAACGATAACCGGGGAGCTGTTTTTT. Its translation is CASSRGATITGELFF. The rearrangement joins TRBV5-1 to TRBJ2-2, with D possibly being TRBD2 (7 bases). Per germline, CDR1 SGHRS and CDR2 YFSETQ. Trimming took off 5 bases at V and 5 bases at J, with 16 bases between the two ends. The CDR3 is 15 residues long.

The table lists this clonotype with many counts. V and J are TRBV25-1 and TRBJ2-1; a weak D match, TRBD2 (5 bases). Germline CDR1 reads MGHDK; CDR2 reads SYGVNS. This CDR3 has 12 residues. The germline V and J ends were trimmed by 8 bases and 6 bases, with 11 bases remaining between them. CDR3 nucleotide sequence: TGTGCCAGCGGACTGTACTCCAATGAGCAGTTCTTC. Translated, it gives CASGLYSNEQFF.

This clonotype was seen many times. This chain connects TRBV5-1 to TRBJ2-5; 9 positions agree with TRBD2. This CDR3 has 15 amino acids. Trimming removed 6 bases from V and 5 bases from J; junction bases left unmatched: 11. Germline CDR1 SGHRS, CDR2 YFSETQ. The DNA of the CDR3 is TGCGCCAGCATCCCCGCTAGCGGGGTGAGTGAGACCCAGTACTTC. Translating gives CASIPASGVSETQYF. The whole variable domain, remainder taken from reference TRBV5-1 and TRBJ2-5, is KAGVTQTPRYLIKTRGQQVTLSCSPISGHRSVSWYQQTPGQGLQFLFEYFSETQRNKGNFPGRFSGRQFSNSRSEMNVSTLELGDSALYLCASIPASGVSETQYFGPGTRLLVL.